This T cell receptor beta chain was identified during a study of blood T cell repertoires in COVID-19. Study information: COVID-19 samples from acute and convalescent phases originated in the United States, Italy and Spain.

This table comes from immunoSEQ multiplex PCR, and its TCRdb copy is limited to in-frame clones, with some not included. The sample holds roughly 130,000 clones; around three quarters are singletons and the top ten take 16%. After removal of 2 bases from V and 1 base from J, the junction contained 5 bases not matched to a gene. CDR1 and CDR2 (germline): LNHNV, YYDKDF (reference sequence). The length of the CDR3 is 16 residues. This receptor was taken from a man aged 45-65 years with acute or convalescent COVID-19. Sequencing was carried out using peripheral blood. The chain joins TRBV15 to TRBJ2-1; TRBD1 agrees at 7 bases. This CDR3 reads CATSRPTGISYNEQFF. The CDR3 coding sequence is TGTGCCACCAGCAGACCGACAGGGATTTCCTACAATGAGCAGTTCTTC.